This T cell receptor beta chain was sequenced for a study of shared clonotypes between healthy human individuals. Concerning this clone: Antigen unknown.

TCRdb keeps only in-frame clones here, not all; method: immunoSEQ multiplex PCR. The data show about 2.1 million clones, 93% seen once. Study findings and constraints: Clonotype sharing among donors likely depends on sequencing depth.

Naive CD8 isolation took CD45RO-negative cells positively selected for CCR7 and excluded terminally differentiated effector memory CD45RA+ cells. Donors were healthy HIV-negative adults without recently reported acute infections or vaccinations. The V gene's germline CDR1 is MDHEN and CDR2 SYDVKM. The CDR3 consists of 16 residues. Trimming removed 8 bases from V and 6 bases from J; junction bases left unmatched: 11. Sequenced: naive CD8+ T cells from PBMCs. This clonotype was obtained from a man younger than 35 in good health. Some clones in this sample may be carry-over from other donors' samples. The chain carries TRBV28 and TRBJ2-1; 12 bases align to TRBD2. The chain's CDR3 is CASGTSGRPVRNEQFF. CDR3 in DNA: TGTGCCAGCGGGACTAGCGGGCGCCCAGTCCGCAATGAGCAGTTCTTC.